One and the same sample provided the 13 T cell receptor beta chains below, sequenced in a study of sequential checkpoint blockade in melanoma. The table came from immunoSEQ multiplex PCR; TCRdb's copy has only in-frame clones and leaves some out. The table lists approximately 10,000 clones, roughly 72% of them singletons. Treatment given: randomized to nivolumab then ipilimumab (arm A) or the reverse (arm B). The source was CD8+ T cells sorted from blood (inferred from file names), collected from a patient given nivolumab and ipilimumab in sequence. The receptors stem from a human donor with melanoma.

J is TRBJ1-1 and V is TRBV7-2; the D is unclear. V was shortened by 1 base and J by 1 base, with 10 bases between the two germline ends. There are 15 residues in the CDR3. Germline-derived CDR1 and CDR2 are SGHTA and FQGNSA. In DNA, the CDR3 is TGTGCCAGCAGCTTAGTCTTACGGGGGAACACTGAAGCTTTCTTT. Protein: CASSLVLRGNTEAFF.

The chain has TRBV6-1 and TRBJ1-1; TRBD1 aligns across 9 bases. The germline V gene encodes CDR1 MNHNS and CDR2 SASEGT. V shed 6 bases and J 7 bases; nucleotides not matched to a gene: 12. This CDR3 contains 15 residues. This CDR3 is CASRTKQGAVSEAFF. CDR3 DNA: TGTGCCAGCAGGACAAAACAGGGGGCGGTTAGTGAAGCTTTCTTT.

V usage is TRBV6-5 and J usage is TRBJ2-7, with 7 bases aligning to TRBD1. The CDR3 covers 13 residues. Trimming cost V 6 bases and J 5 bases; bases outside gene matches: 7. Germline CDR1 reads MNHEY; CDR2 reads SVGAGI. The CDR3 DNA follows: TGTGCCAGCAGACAGGGGTCTTTACACGAGCAGTACTTC. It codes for CASRQGSLHEQYF.

CDR3 coding DNA: TGTGCCAGCGGGACAGGGGGGCATCAGCCCCAGCATTTT. Protein product: CASGTGGHQPQHF. This chain uses TRBV6-5 with TRBJ1-5; 11 positions agree with TRBD1. J gave up 5 bases and V 8 bases, and 2 bases lay outside the gene matches. The germline V gene encodes CDR1 MNHEY and CDR2 SVGAGI. This CDR3 has 13 amino acids.

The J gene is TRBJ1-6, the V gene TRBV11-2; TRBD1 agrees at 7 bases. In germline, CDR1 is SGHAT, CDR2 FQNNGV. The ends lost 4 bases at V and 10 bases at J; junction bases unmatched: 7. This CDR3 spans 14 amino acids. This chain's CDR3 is CASSSDREPSPLHF. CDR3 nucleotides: TGTGCCAGCAGCTCCGACAGGGAGCCGTCACCCCTCCACTTT.

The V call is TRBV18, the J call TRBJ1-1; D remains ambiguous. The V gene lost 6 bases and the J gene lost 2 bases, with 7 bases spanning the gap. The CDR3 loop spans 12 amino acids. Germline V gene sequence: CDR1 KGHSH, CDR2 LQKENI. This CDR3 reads CASSLLNTEAFF. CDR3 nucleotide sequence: TGTGCCAGCTCCCTATTAAACACTGAAGCTTTCTTT.

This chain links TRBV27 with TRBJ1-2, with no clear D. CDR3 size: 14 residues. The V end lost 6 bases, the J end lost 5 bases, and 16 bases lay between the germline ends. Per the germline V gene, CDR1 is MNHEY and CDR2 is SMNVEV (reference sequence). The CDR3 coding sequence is TGTGCCAGCAGCCCGCTTTCGGAGCCATATGGCTACACCTTC. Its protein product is CASSPLSEPYGYTF.

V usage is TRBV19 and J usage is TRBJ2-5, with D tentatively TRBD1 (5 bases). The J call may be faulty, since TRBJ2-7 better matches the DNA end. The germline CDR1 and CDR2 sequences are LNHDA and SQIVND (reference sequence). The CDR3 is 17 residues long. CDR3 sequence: CASSSRKDESRGYEQYF. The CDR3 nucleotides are TGTGCCAGTAGTAGTCGGAAGGATGAGTCTAGGGGCTACGAGCAGTACTTC.

The CDR3 is CASPTGSNEQFF. The CDR3 coding sequence is TGTGCCAGCCCTACAGGGAGCAATGAGCAGTTCTTC. The rearrangement joins TRBV6-1 to TRBJ2-1, with D perhaps TRBD1 (6 bases). Deletions cut 8 bases from V and 6 bases from J, with 11 bases between. Germline V gene data show CDR1 as MNHNS and CDR2 as SASEGT. This CDR3 spans 12 amino acids.

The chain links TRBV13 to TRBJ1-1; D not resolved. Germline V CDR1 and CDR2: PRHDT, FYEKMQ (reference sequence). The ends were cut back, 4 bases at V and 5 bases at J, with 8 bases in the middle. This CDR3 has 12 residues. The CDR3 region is CASSSPGTEAFF. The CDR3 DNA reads TGTGCCAGCAGCTCACCGGGAACTGAAGCTTTCTTT.

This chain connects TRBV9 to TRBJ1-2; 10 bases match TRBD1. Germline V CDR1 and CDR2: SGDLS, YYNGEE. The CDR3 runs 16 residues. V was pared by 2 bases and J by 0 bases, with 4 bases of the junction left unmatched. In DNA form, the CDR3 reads TGTGCCAGCAGCGTCGGACAGGGGGAGGCTAACTATGGCTACACCTTC. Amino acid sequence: CASSVGQGEANYGYTF.

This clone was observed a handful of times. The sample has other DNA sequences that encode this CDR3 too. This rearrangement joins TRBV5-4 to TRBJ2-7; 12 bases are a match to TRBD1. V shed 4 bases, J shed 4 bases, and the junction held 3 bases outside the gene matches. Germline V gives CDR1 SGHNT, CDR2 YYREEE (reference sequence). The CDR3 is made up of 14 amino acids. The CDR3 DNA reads TGTGCCAGCAGCCTGGGACAGGGGGCTTACGAGCAGTACTTC. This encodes CASSLGQGAYEQYF.

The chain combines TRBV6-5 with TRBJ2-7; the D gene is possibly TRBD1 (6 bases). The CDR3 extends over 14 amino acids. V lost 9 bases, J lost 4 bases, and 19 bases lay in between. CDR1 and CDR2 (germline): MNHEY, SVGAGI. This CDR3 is CASMLDIRGYEQYF. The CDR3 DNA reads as TGTGCCAGTATGTTGGATATAAGGGGGTACGAGCAGTACTTC.